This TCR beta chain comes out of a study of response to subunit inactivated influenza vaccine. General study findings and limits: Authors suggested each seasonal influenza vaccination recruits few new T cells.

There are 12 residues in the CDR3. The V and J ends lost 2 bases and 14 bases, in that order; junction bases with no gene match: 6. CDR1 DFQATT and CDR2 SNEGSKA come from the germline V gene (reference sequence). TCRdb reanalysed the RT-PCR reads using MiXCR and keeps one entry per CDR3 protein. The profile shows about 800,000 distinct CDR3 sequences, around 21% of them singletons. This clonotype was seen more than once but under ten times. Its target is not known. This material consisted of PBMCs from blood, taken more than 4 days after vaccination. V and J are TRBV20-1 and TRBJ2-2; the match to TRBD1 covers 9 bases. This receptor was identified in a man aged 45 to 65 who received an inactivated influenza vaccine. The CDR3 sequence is CSARFTGGTLFF. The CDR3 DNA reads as TGCAGTGCTAGATTTACAGGGGGCACACTGTTTTTT.